This T cell receptor (beta chain) was profiled in a study of T cells after yellow fever vaccination (dated by TCRdb to the late 2010s). Some background on the complete study: The SMART-Seq v4 Ultra Low Input RNA kit was used to prepare libraries from fractions with low cell numbers. Two healthy male donors, one aged 18 to 30 and one aged 30 to 39 years, were included in the cohort. To track T-cell clones before and after primary and booster YFV17D yellow fever vaccination, bulk TCR alpha and beta repertoires were sequenced longitudinally. Blood was drawn at multiple timepoints before and after primary and secondary immunization, with bulk PBMC replicates and cell subsets isolated. The research as a whole found: The study included only a couple of donors, which limits how far the findings can be generalized. Because abundant contaminating clonotypes from the bulk population could be contained in FACS-sorted repertoires, computational filtering was required. A small share of clonotypes occurred in both CD4 and CD8 compartments, likely arising from convergent recombination. Most clones expanded after primary vaccination (approximately 96% of CD4 and around 88% of CD8) were re-detected after the booster, suggesting that broad memory maintenance occurred. The secondary T-cell response was found to be weaker but faster than the primary response, with a peak reached on day 5 rather than on day 15.

Taken with the paper, the label for treatment or condition translates to: live attenuated yellow fever vaccine strain. A standard Ficoll-Paque protocol was used to isolate PBMCs from peripheral blood. Dynabeads CD4 and CD8 positive selection kits were used to isolate CD4 and CD8 T-cell fractions. RNA was extracted with TriZol from bulk PBMCs, CD4 and CD8 fractions, and dextramer-positive and dextramer-negative fractions. TCRdb lists the instrument as Illumina NovaSeq 6000. TCR cDNA was made using 5'RACE template switching, a step that added a universal primer site and unique molecular identifiers. Priming for cDNA synthesis came from both the TCR alpha and TCR beta constant segments. Library amplification involved two PCR steps, and the second step added sample barcodes and sequencing adapters. Sequencing of the libraries was done on either Illumina HiSeq 2500 (2x100 bp) or NovaSeq (2x150 bp). The authors' pipeline ran thus. MIGEC handled demultiplexing of reads and collapsing into UMI consensus sequences, while MiXCR performed V(D)J alignment. Vaccine-responding clonotypes were identified with edgeR using replicate PBMC samples, with FDR below 0.01 and a log2 fold change above 5 up to day 15 being required. CD4 or CD8 identity was assigned to each bulk clonotype according to whether the clonotype was present at higher abundance in the sequenced CD4 repertoire or the sequenced CD8 repertoire. Starting from the raw public reads, TCRdb applied fastp trimming at Q25, assembled clones with MiXCR and retained in-frame beta chains. Rows with one shared CDR3 protein collapse into an entry with the most common genes and DNA. The V and J calls come from TCRdb's annotation, not from the publication. The sample table shows fewer than 400,000 distinct CDR3 sequences, and around a tenth are seen once. The ten most abundant clones make up around 3.2% of the sample.

This clonotype has ten or more counts. It has no known antigen specificity. Per-base qualities were not stored, and no clone one base away is much larger. This clonotype was obtained from a man in his late teens or twenties who received the YFV17D yellow fever vaccine. Sequenced material: CD4+ T cells sorted from PBMCs, taken 45 days after the yellow fever booster vaccination.

CDR3 region: CASGRDTGELFF. The sequence in DNA is TGTGCTAGTGGACGCGACACCGGGGAGCTGTTTTTT. The chain joins TRBV12-5 to TRBJ2-2, with no D gene named confidently. Deletion took 6 bases off V and 3 bases off J, with a span of 5 bases between the germline ends. Per the germline V gene, LGHNT is the CDR1 and FRNRAP is the CDR2. Including the terminal cysteine and phenylalanine, the CDR3 comprises 12 residues. Only the CDR3 portion is preserved as DNA: 36 bases, with reading frame beginning at the first base.